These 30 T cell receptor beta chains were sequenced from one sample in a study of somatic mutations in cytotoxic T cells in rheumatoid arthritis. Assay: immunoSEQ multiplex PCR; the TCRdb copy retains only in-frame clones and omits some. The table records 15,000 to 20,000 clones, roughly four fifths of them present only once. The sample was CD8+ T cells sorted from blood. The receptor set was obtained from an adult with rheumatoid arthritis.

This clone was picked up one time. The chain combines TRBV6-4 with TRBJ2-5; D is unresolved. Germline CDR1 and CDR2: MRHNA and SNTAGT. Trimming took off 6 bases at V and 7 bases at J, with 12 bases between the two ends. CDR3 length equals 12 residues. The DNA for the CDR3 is TGTGCCAGCAGCCTCCCCCGATGGACCCAGTACTTC. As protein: CASSLPRWTQYF.

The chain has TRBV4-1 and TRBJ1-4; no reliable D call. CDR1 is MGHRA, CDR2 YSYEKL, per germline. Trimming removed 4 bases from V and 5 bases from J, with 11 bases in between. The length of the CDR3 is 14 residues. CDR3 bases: TGCGCCAGCAGCCGGGCCTCGGGCAATGAAAAACTGTTTTTT. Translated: CASSRASGNEKLFF.

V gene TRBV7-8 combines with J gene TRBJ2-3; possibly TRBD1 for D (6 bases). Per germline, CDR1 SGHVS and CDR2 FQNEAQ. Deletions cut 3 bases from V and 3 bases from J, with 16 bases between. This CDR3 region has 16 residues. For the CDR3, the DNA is TGTGCCAGCAGCTTTATAGCCATGGGGACAACAGATACGCAGTATTTT. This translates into CASSFIAMGTTDTQYF.

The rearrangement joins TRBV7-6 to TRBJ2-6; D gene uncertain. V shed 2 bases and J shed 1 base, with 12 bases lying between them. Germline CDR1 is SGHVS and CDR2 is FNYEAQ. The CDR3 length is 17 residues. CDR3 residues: CASSLFLLFSGANVLTF. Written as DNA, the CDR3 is TGTGCCAGCAGCTTATTTTTACTCTTTTCTGGGGCCAACGTCCTGACTTTC.

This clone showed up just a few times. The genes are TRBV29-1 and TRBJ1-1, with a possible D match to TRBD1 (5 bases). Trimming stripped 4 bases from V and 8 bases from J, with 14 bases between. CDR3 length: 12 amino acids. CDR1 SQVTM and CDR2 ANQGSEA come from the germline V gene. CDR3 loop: CSVALGRNEAFF. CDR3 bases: TGCAGCGTTGCCTTGGGACGGAACGAAGCTTTCTTT.

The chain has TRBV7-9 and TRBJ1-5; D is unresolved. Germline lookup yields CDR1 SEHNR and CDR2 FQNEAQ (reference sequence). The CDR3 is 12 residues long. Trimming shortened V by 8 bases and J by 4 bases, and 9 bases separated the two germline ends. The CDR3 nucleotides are TGTGCCAGCTCCGAGTTAAATCAGCCCCAGCATTTT. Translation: CASSELNQPQHF.

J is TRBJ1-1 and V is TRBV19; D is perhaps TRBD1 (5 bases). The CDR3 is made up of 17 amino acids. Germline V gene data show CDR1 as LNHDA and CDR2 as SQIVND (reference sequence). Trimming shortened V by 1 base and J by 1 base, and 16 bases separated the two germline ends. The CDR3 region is CASSIALGTFSNTEAFF. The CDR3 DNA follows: TGTGCCAGTAGTATAGCCCTAGGGACGTTCTCGAACACTGAAGCTTTCTTT.

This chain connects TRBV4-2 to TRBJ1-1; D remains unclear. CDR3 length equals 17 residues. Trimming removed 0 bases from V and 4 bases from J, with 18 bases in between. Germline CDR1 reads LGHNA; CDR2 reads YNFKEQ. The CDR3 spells CASSQDFRTRRGTEAFF. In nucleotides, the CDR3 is TGTGCCAGCAGCCAAGATTTTAGGACTCGCCGGGGCACTGAAGCTTTCTTT.

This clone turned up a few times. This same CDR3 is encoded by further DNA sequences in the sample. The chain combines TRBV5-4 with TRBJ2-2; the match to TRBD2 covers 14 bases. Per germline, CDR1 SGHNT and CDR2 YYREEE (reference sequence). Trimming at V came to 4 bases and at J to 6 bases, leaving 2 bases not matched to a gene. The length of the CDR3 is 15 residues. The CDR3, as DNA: TGTGCCAGCAGCCTGGGACTAGCGGGAGCCGGGGAGCTGTTTTTT. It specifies CASSLGLAGAGELFF.

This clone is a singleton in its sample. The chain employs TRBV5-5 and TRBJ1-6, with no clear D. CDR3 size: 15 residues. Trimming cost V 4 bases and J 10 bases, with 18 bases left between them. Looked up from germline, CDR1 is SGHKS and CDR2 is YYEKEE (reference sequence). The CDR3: CASSPLAGSGSPLHF. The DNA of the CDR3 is TGTGCCAGCAGCCCGCTGGCGGGCTCAGGATCACCCCTCCACTTT.

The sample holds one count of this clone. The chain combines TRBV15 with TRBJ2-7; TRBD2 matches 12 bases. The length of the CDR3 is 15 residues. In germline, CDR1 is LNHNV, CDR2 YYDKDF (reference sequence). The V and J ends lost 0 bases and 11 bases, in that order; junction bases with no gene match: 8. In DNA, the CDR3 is TGTGCCACCAGCAGAGAGTCACTAGCGGGAGGCCGTGAGTACTTC. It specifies CATSRESLAGGREYF.

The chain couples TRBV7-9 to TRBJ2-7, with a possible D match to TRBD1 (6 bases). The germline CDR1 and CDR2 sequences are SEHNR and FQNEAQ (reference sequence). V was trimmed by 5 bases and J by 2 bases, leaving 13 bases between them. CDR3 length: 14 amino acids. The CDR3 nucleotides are TGTGCCAGCAGCCCCAGGACAGAAGCCTACGAGCAGTACTTC. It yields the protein CASSPRTEAYEQYF.

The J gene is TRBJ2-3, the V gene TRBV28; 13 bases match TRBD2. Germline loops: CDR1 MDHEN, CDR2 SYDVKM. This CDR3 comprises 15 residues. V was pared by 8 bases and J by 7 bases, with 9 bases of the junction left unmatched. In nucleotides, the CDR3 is TGTGCCAGCTGGGGACTAGCGGGACCGCCTAATACGCAGTATTTT. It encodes CASWGLAGPPNTQYF.

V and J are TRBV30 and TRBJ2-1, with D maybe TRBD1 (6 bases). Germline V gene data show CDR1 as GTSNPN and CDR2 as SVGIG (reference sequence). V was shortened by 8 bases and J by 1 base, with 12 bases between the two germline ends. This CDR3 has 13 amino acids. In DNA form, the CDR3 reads TGTGCCGGCAACCAGGGGTCCTACAATGAGCAGTTCTTC. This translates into CAGNQGSYNEQFF.

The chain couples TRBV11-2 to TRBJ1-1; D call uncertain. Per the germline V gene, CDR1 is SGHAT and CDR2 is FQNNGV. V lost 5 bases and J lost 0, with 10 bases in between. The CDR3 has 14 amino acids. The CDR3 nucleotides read TGTGCCAGCAGCCGGGGATTCATGAACACTGAAGCTTTCTTT. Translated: CASSRGFMNTEAFF.

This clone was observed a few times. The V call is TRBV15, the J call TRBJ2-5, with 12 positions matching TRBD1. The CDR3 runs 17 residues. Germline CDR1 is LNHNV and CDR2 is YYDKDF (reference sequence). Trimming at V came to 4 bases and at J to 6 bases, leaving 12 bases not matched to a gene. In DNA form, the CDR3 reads TGTGCCACCAGCATGGGTAGGGGACAGGGGGCCCTCCAGACCCAGTACTTC. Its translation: CATSMGRGQGALQTQYF.

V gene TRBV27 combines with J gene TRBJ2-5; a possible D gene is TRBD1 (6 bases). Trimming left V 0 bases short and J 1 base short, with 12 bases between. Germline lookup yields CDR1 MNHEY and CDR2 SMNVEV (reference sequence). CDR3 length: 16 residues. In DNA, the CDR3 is TGTGCCAGCAGTTTATCGGGGACACCATTCCAAGAGACCCAGTACTTC. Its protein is CASSLSGTPFQETQYF.

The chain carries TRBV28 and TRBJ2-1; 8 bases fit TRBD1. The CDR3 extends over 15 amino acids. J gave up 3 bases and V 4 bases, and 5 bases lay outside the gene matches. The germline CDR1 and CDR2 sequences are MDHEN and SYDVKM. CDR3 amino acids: CASSSQGAVYNEQFF. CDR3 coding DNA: TGTGCCAGCAGTTCCCAGGGGGCCGTCTACAATGAGCAGTTCTTC.

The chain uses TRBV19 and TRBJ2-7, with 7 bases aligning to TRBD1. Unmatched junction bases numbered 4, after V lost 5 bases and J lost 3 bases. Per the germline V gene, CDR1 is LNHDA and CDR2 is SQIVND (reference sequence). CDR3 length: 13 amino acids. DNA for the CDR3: TGTGCCAGTAGTTTTGCAGGGGGCTACGAGCAGTACTTC. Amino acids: CASSFAGGYEQYF.

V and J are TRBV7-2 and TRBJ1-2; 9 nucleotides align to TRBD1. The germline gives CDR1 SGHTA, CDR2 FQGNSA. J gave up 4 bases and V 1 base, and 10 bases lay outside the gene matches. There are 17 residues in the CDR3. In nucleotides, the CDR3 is TGTGCCAGCAGCTTAGAGTACAGGGGGCTTGTGGGCTATGGCTACACCTTC. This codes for CASSLEYRGLVGYGYTF.

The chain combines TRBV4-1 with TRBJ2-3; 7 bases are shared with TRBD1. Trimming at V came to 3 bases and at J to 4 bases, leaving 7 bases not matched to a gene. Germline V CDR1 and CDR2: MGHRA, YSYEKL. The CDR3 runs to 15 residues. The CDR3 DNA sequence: TGCGCCAGCAGCCACCTGACAGGGACGGCAGATACGCAGTATTTT. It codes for CASSHLTGTADTQYF.

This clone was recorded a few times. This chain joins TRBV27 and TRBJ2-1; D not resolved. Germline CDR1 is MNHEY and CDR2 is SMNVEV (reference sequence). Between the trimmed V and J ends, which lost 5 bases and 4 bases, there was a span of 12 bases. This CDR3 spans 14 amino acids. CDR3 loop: CASSQTGPYNEQFF. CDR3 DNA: TGTGCCAGCAGTCAGACCGGGCCTTACAATGAGCAGTTCTTC.

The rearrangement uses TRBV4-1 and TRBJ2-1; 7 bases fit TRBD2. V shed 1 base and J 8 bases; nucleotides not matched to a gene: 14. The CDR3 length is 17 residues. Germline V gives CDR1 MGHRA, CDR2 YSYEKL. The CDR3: CASSQGGGRGSRDEQFF. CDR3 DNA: TGCGCCAGCAGCCAAGGGGGGGGGAGGGGTAGTAGGGATGAGCAGTTCTTC.

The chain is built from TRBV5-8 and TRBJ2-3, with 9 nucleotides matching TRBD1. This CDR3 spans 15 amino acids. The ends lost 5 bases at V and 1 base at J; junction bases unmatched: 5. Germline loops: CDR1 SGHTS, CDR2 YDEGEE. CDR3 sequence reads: CASSYRDRGTDTQYF. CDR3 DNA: TGTGCCAGCAGTTACCGGGACAGGGGCACAGATACGCAGTATTTT.

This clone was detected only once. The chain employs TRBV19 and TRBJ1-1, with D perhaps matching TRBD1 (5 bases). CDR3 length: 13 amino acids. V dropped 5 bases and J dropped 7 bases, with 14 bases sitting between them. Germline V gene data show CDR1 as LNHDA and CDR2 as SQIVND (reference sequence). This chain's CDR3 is CASSVIPGGEAFF. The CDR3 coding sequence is TGTGCCAGTAGTGTAATTCCGGGGGGTGAAGCTTTCTTT.

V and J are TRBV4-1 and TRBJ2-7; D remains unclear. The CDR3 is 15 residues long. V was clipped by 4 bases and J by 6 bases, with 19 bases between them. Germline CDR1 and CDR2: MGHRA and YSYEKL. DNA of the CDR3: TGCGCCAGCAGCCCCTCCGACGGGCCCGGTAGCGAGCAGTACTTC. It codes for CASSPSDGPGSEQYF.

CDR3 DNA sequence: TGTGCCAGCAGCCCCGACGGAGTGTCCCCCTATGGCTACACCTTC. Translated: CASSPDGVSPYGYTF. The rearrangement links TRBV7-2 to TRBJ1-2, with D unresolved. The CDR3 is 15 residues long. The V end was cut by 5 bases, the J end by 4 bases, with 17 bases between. Germline V gene lookup returns CDR1 SGHTA and CDR2 FQGNSA.

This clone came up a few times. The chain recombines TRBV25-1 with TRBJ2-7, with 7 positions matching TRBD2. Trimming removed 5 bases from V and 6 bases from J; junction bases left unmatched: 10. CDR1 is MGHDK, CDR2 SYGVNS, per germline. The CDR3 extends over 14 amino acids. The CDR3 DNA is TGTGCCAGCAGTTGGACTAGGGGCGGGGGCGAGCAGTACTTC. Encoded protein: CASSWTRGGGEQYF.

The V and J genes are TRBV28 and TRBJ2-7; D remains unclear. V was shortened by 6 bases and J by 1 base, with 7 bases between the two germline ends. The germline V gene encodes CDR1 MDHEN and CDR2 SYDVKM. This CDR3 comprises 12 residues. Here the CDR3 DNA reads TGTGCCAGCAGCCCCGATTCCTACGAGCAGTACTTC. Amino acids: CASSPDSYEQYF.

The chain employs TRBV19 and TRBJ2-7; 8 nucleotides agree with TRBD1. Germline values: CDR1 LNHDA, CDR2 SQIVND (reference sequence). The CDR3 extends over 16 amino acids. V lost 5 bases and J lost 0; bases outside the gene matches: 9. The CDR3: CASSGLGQVSSYEQYF. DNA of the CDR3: TGTGCCAGTAGTGGGTTGGGACAGGTGAGCTCCTACGAGCAGTACTTC.